A selection of T cell receptor beta chains follows, all from one sample in a study of blood T cell repertoires in COVID-19. Produced via immunoSEQ multiplex PCR; TCRdb's table is partial and in-frame only. The sample shows a few hundred thousand clones, approximately 87% of them seen only once. The sample was peripheral blood. These receptors all stem from a woman aged 45-59 years with acute or convalescent COVID-19. The CDR3 runs from the conserved cysteine through the conserved F or W.

length	V	J	CDR3
19	TRBV21-1	TRBJ2-2	CASSKAFGSGRKHTGELFF
16	TRBV7-9	TRBJ2-3	CASSSTGNPSTDTQYF
14	TRBV6-1	TRBJ2-2	CASTTSGSPGELFF
15	TRBV14	TRBJ2-2	CASSQVPANTGELFF
13	TRBV18	TRBJ1-4	CASSPRANEKLFF
16	TRBV4-2	TRBJ2-2	CASSQSTSRLAGELFF
16	TRBV30	TRBJ2-2	CAWSLAGGSNTGELFF
14	TRBV10-3	TRBJ1-2	CAISEPGTAYGYTF
13	TRBV2	TRBJ1-5	CASSWTGGQPQHF
16	TRBV27	TRBJ2-2	CASSLRRPRNTGELFF
17	TRBV3-1/TRBV3-2	TRBJ2-3	CASSQGLTSGVTDTQYF
16	TRBV11-2	TRBJ2-7	CASSLQLAGGAYEQYF
13	TRBV11-3	TRBJ1-1	CASSSQTLLEAFF
11	TRBV5-1	TRBJ2-5	CASGYKETQYF
14	TRBV19	TRBJ2-7	CASKGLLLYYEQYF
12	TRBV2	TRBJ1-2	CASSAVNYGYTF
14	TRBV11-3	TRBJ1-1	CASSFGGVSTEAFF
13	TRBV3-1/TRBV3-2	TRBJ1-1	CASSRSGNTEAFF
14	TRBV30	TRBJ2-1	CAWSGLAAYNEQFF
11	TRBV3-1/TRBV3-2	TRBJ2-1	CASSRQGRGFF
16	TRBV7-9	TRBJ2-7	CASSSRTSGLSYEQYF
14	TRBV7-2	TRBJ2-3	CASSLGLAGDTQYF
14	TRBV19	TRBJ2-2	CASTTGGLPGELFF
16	TRBV24-1	TRBJ2-2	CATSDEQGGNTGELFF
15	TRBV7-2	TRBJ2-1	CASSQAGQEDNEQFF
13	TRBV7-9	TRBJ2-7	CASSRTGSYEQYF
13	TRBV12-3/TRBV12-4	TRBJ2-7	CASSLGGPYEQYF
15	TRBV2	TRBJ2-5	CASSVEGAIEETQYF
14	TRBV7-2	TRBJ1-5	CASSPRDSYMAQHF